The 22 T cell receptor beta chains below all came from one sample that was sequenced in a study of blood T cell repertoires in COVID-19. This table comes from immunoSEQ multiplex PCR, and its TCRdb copy is limited to in-frame clones, with some not included. There are around 170,000 clones in the sample; 74% occur only once, and less than 3% lies in the top ten. Specimen: peripheral blood. The receptors shown here come from a woman older than 75 with acute or convalescent COVID-19.

The chain recombines TRBV4-2 with TRBJ2-7, with D possibly matching TRBD1 (6 bases). This CDR3 spans 14 amino acids. V lost 4 bases and J 3 bases, leaving 13 bases between the germline ends. Germline CDR1 is LGHNA and CDR2 is YNFKEQ. The CDR3 region is CASSRDTRNYEQYF. The CDR3 DNA is TGTGCCAGCAGCCGGGACACCAGAAACTACGAGCAGTACTTC.

In this sample, this clone turned up a few times. The chain combines TRBV6-5 with TRBJ1-6; 9 bases agree with TRBD1. Per germline, CDR1 MNHEY and CDR2 SVGAGI. The CDR3 sequence is 15 residues long. J lost 11 bases, V lost 8 bases, and 13 bases had no gene match. CDR3 DNA: TGTGCCAGCGAGCCCGGACAGGGGATGTTGGCACCCCTCCACTTT. It is translated as CASEPGQGMLAPLHF.

The chain joins TRBV28 to TRBJ2-3; 7 bases fit TRBD1. Trimming took 3 bases from V and 3 from J; bases not matched to a gene: 6. The V gene's germline CDR1 is MDHEN and CDR2 SYDVKM. This CDR3 comprises 15 residues. The CDR3 sequence: CASSFQTGLTDTQYF. DNA of the CDR3: TGTGCCAGCAGTTTCCAGACAGGGTTAACAGATACGCAGTATTTT.

This rearrangement joins TRBV28 to TRBJ2-7, with 11 bases that match TRBD2. The germline gives CDR1 MDHEN, CDR2 SYDVKM. The length of the CDR3 is 12 residues. CDR3 coding DNA: TGTGCTAGCGGGAGGGGATCCTACGAGCAGTACTTC. This encodes CASGRGSYEQYF.

The chain is built from TRBV28 and TRBJ2-5; D perhaps matches TRBD2 (5 bases). Germline V gives CDR1 MDHEN, CDR2 SYDVKM. Trimming removed 3 bases at V and 4 bases at J, with 18 bases between. The CDR3 runs to 16 residues. DNA for the CDR3: TGTGCCAGCAGTTTCGATCGGACTCCCGGTGGAGAGACCCAGTACTTC. Translated: CASSFDRTPGGETQYF.

V usage is TRBV7-2 and J usage is TRBJ2-1; D remains ambiguous. Germline lookup yields CDR1 SGHTA and CDR2 FQGNSA. Trimming cost V 5 bases and J 7 bases, with 15 bases left between them. The CDR3 loop spans 14 amino acids. The CDR3 loop is CASSPSWSLNEQFF. Written as DNA, the CDR3 is TGTGCCAGCAGCCCCTCATGGAGTCTGAATGAGCAGTTCTTC.

V is TRBV25-1 and J is TRBJ1-1; D may be TRBD1 (5 bases). The CDR3 spans 13 residues. The germline gives CDR1 MGHDK, CDR2 SYGVNS. The V end lost 7 bases, the J end lost 5 bases, and 14 bases lay between the germline ends. The DNA for the CDR3 is TGTGCCAGCAAAAGGGGCGGGGGGACTGAAGCTTTCTTT. Translation gives CASKRGGGTEAFF.

This clone showed up just once. The genes are TRBV23-1 and TRBJ1-1; weak D call: TRBD1 (5 bases). TRBV23-1 is annotated as an ORF whose role is uncertain. V was trimmed by 8 bases and J by 1 base, leaving 11 bases between them. The CDR3 is made up of 13 amino acids. This CDR3 is CASAGRGNTEAFF. CDR3 DNA sequence: TGCGCCAGCGCGGGGCGGGGGAACACTGAAGCTTTCTTT.

The genes are TRBV28 and TRBJ2-1, with D maybe TRBD1 (5 bases). Germline V gene lookup returns CDR1 MDHEN and CDR2 SYDVKM. This CDR3 comprises 20 residues. Trimming took 2 bases from V and 8 from J, leaving 31 bases between them. The DNA of the CDR3 is TGTGCCAGCAGTTTACGGGCCGGCAGGGAATCAAAGCGATTTTGGGATGAGCAGTTCTTC. It encodes CASSLRAGRESKRFWDEQFF. The full variable domain, completed using reference TRBV28 and TRBJ2-1, is DVKVTQSSRYLVKRTGEKVFLECVQDMDHENMFWYRQDPGLGLRLIYFSYDVKMKEKGDIPEGYSVSREKKERFSLILESASTNQTSMYLCASSLRAGRESKRFWDEQFFGPGTRLTVL.

The chain recombines TRBV12-3 or TRBV12-4 with TRBJ2-5; D is perhaps TRBD2 (5 bases). With 6 bases removed from V and 5 bases from J, the gap between germline ends came to 7 bases. This CDR3 contains 11 residues. The CDR3 loop is CASSRRETQYF. CDR3 coding DNA: TGTGCCAGCAGCCGGAGGGAGACCCAGTACTTC.

The chain links TRBV20-1 to TRBJ1-2; D is uncertain. Trimming pared 6 bases from V and 8 bases from J, leaving 13 bases between. CDR1 and CDR2 from the germline V gene are DFQATT and SNEGSKA (reference sequence). The CDR3 is 11 residues long. CDR3 DNA sequence: TGCAGTGCCATGAACTTGGAGGGCTACACCTTC. Protein: CSAMNLEGYTF.

The chain links TRBV20-1 to TRBJ2-7; D is ambiguous. V lost 3 bases to trimming and J lost 5 bases, with 8 bases between them. This CDR3 region has 11 residues. Germline V gene data show CDR1 as DFQATT and CDR2 as SNEGSKA (reference sequence). CDR3 in DNA: TGCAGTGCTAGTCAGACTGACGAGCAGTACTTC. It codes for CSASQTDEQYF.

This clone appeared once. The same CDR3 can be traced to other DNA sequences in this sample. The chain has TRBV30 and TRBJ1-5; D is ambiguous. The germline V and J ends were trimmed by 0 bases and 4 bases, with 7 bases remaining between them. The CDR3 is made up of 13 amino acids. The V gene's germline CDR1 is GTSNPN and CDR2 SVGIG (reference sequence). This CDR3 is CAWSVRGNQPQHF. The CDR3 nucleotides are TGTGCCTGGAGTGTACGGGGAAATCAGCCCCAGCATTTT.

The rearrangement uses TRBV18 and TRBJ1-1, with 7 bases that match TRBD1. V lost 6 bases, J lost 5 bases, and 9 bases stayed unmatched. The CDR3 has 14 residues. CDR1 is KGHSH and CDR2 is LQKENI in the germline V gene. CDR3 sequence reads: CASSPGQEVTEAFF. The CDR3 coding sequence is TGTGCCAGCTCGCCCGGACAGGAGGTGACTGAAGCTTTCTTT.

The V and J genes are TRBV7-2 and TRBJ2-1, with 8 bases identical to TRBD2. Per germline, CDR1 SGHTA and CDR2 FQGNSA. V shed 2 bases and J 4 bases; nucleotides not matched to a gene: 4. CDR3 length: 15 residues. The CDR3 coding sequence is TGTGCCAGCAGCTTATCACTAGCGGTATACAATGAGCAGTTCTTC. Protein product: CASSLSLAVYNEQFF.

The rearrangement uses TRBV12-3 or TRBV12-4 and TRBJ2-3; D is unclear. The CDR3 is 13 amino acids. Trimming stripped 7 bases from V and 4 bases from J, with 12 bases between. The CDR3 spells CASTKNEADTQYF. The CDR3 nucleotides are TGTGCCAGCACCAAAAACGAGGCAGATACGCAGTATTTT.

The chain has TRBV19 and TRBJ2-3; D not certain. The ends were cut back, 8 bases at V and 0 bases at J, with 9 bases in the middle. There are 13 residues in the CDR3. The V gene's germline CDR1 is LNHDA and CDR2 SQIVND (reference sequence). The chain's CDR3 is CASGRASTDTQYF. The CDR3 DNA follows: TGTGCCAGTGGTCGAGCTAGCACAGATACGCAGTATTTT.

The rearrangement joins TRBV15 to TRBJ2-1; TRBD1 aligns across 9 bases. J lost 3 bases, V lost 1 base, and 7 bases had no gene match. This CDR3 is built from 17 residues. From germline, CDR1 is LNHNV and CDR2 YYDKDF (reference sequence). The CDR3: CATSRVVGTGRYNEQFF. The CDR3, as DNA: TGTGCCACCAGCAGAGTAGTTGGGACAGGGCGCTACAATGAGCAGTTCTTC. Full variable domain (remainder filled in from reference TRBV15 and TRBJ2-1): DAMVIQNPRYQVTQFGKPVTLSCSQTLNHNVMYWYQQKSSQAPKLLFHYYDKDFNNEADTPDNFQSRRPNTSFCFLDIRSPGLGDTAMYLCATSRVVGTGRYNEQFFGPGTRLTVL.

This chain uses TRBV3-1 (or the pseudogene TRBV3-2) with TRBJ1-1, with a weak D call TRBD1 (6 bases). Germline V gene lookup returns CDR1 LGHDT and CDR2 YNNKEL (reference sequence). The CDR3 runs 14 residues. V lost 3 bases and J 1 base, leaving 9 bases between the germline ends. CDR3 DNA: TGTGCCAGCAGCCAGATGACAGGGAACACTGAAGCTTTCTTT. As protein: CASSQMTGNTEAFF.

The chain has TRBV4-1 and TRBJ2-7; a possible D gene is TRBD2 (5 bases). Trimming pared 1 base from V and 6 bases from J, leaving 16 bases between. Germline V gene lookup returns CDR1 MGHRA and CDR2 YSYEKL. The CDR3 has 15 amino acids. CDR3 coding DNA: TGCGCCAGCAGCCAAGGATCGGCGGGTGTAGGCGAGCAGTACTTC. The encoded protein is CASSQGSAGVGEQYF.

The CDR3 DNA reads TGTGCCAGCAGTTTCGGACAGAATCTGTACGAGCAGTACTTC. Its protein is CASSFGQNLYEQYF. The rearrangement joins TRBV28 to TRBJ2-7; perhaps TRBD1 as D (6 bases). Germline CDR1 is MDHEN and CDR2 is SYDVKM. Trimming removed 3 bases at V and 4 bases at J, with 13 bases between. CDR3 length: 14 amino acids.

In this sample, this clone turned up many times. This sequence joins TRBV3-1 (or the pseudogene TRBV3-2) and TRBJ2-2; D unresolved. Germline V CDR1 and CDR2: LGHDT, YNNKEL (reference sequence). The V end was cut by 0 bases, the J end by 5 bases, with 7 bases between. The CDR3 consists of 14 residues. DNA of the CDR3: TGTGCCAGCAGCCAAGATAGTACGACCGGGGAGCTGTTTTTT. It specifies CASSQDSTTGELFF.